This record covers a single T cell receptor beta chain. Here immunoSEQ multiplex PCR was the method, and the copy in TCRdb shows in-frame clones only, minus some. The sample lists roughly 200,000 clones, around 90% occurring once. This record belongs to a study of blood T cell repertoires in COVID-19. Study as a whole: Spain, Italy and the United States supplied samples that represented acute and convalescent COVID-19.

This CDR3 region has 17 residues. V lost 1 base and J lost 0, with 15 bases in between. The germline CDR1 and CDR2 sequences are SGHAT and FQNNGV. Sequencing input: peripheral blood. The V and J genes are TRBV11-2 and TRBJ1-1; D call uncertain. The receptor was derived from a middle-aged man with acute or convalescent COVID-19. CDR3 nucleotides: TGTGCCAGCAGCTTAGTGGCCCGGACTGTTTTGAACACTGAAGCTTTCTTT. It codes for CASSLVARTVLNTEAFF.